This passage covers 28 T cell receptor beta chains from one sample sequenced in a study of control samples from healthy donors and cancer patients. Assay: immunoSEQ multiplex PCR; the TCRdb copy retains only in-frame clones and omits some. The sample lists about 120,000 clones, around nine tenths seen once, with over 2% in the top ten. The material sequenced was blood. These receptors were taken from a woman between 70 and 85 years old in good health.

The rearrangement joins TRBV27 to TRBJ1-1, with TRBD1 matching over 7 bases. In germline, CDR1 is MNHEY, CDR2 SMNVEV (reference sequence). This CDR3 has 14 amino acids. With 6 bases clipped from V and 5 bases from J, the junction kept 9 bases outside the gene matches. CDR3 nucleotide sequence: TGTGCCAGCAGCCCTAATCACAGGGGTACTGAAGCTTTCTTT. Translation gives CASSPNHRGTEAFF.

A single count supports this clone. The chain uses TRBV29-1 and TRBJ2-3; 7 bases map to TRBD2. Trimming cost V 3 bases and J 1 base; bases outside gene matches: 4. The CDR3 is 14 residues long. Germline assignment: CDR1 SQVTM and CDR2 ANQGSEA. The CDR3 region has the DNA TGCAGCGTTGATCTAGCGGTAGGCACAGATACGCAGTATTTT. This encodes CSVDLAVGTDTQYF.

V and J are TRBV7-8 and TRBJ1-1; D is perhaps TRBD1 (5 bases). The CDR3 is 13 residues long. Germline V gives CDR1 SGHVS, CDR2 FQNEAQ. Trimming took 1 base from V and 8 from J, leaving 11 bases between them. Here the CDR3 DNA reads TGTGCCAGCAGCTTAGTCAGAAGGGGCGAAGCTTTCTTT. This encodes CASSLVRRGEAFF.

This rearrangement joins TRBV25-1 to TRBJ1-6, with TRBD1 as a possible D gene (5 bases). CDR1 is MGHDK and CDR2 is SYGVNS in the germline V gene. V was pared by 1 base and J by 11 bases, with 12 bases between. This CDR3 region has 14 residues. This CDR3 is CASSESVGLTPLHF. The DNA for the CDR3 is TGTGCCAGCAGTGAATCTGTGGGGCTAACACCCCTCCACTTT.

This sequence joins TRBV10-3 and TRBJ1-1; 8 bases are shared with TRBD1. The CDR3 length is 14 residues. In germline, CDR1 is ENHRY, CDR2 SYGVKD. The ends lost 2 bases at V and 3 bases at J; junction bases unmatched: 2. The CDR3 DNA is TGTGCCATCAGTGAGACAGGGGGAGACACTGAAGCTTTCTTT. It yields the protein CAISETGGDTEAFF.

The chain joins TRBV18 to TRBJ2-1, with D maybe TRBD2 (5 bases). The CDR3 extends over 13 amino acids. The V end was cut by 5 bases, the J end by 8 bases, with 13 bases between. Germline V gene sequence: CDR1 KGHSH, CDR2 LQKENI. The CDR3 reads CASSVKLEDEQFF. The CDR3 DNA reads as TGTGCCAGCTCAGTCAAACTGGAGGATGAGCAGTTCTTC.

This clone appeared a single time. This rearrangement joins TRBV19 to TRBJ1-2, with 11 bases fitting TRBD1. This CDR3 is built from 14 residues. Trimming removed 5 bases from V and 5 bases from J; junction bases left unmatched: 4. CDR1 and CDR2 (germline): LNHDA, SQIVND (reference sequence). In DNA, the CDR3 is TGTGCCAGTAGTCCGGACAGGGGGCGGTATGGCTACACCTTC. The encoded protein is CASSPDRGRYGYTF.

The genes are TRBV5-6 and TRBJ1-1, with unresolved D. The CDR3 has 14 residues. Trimming took 1 base from V and 4 from J, leaving 11 bases between them. Germline lookup yields CDR1 SGHDT and CDR2 YYEEEE. The CDR3 sequence: CASSLMADFTEAFF. The CDR3 nucleotides read TGTGCCAGCAGCTTGATGGCAGACTTCACTGAAGCTTTCTTT.

This clone was seen only once. The rearrangement joins TRBV7-3 to TRBJ1-5; possible D gene TRBD1, 5 bases. Germline CDR1 SGHTA, CDR2 FQGTGA. Trimming stripped 1 base from V and 6 bases from J, with 7 bases between. This CDR3 is built from 13 residues. The CDR3 DNA reads TGTGCCAGCAGCTTAATGCAGGGTCAGCCCCAGCATTTT. Amino acids: CASSLMQGQPQHF.

This clone has just a few counts. The chain carries TRBV5-6 and TRBJ1-5; 11 bases map to TRBD1. The CDR3 has 15 amino acids. V shed 2 bases, J shed 4 bases, and the junction held 2 bases outside the gene matches. Germline CDR1 reads SGHDT; CDR2 reads YYEEEE. CDR3 sequence: CASSLRDRGNQPQHF. The CDR3 DNA reads as TGTGCCAGCAGCTTAAGGGACAGGGGGAATCAGCCCCAGCATTTT.

The chain has TRBV6-2 or TRBV6-3 and TRBJ2-5; 7 bases map to TRBD1. With 5 bases clipped from V and 2 bases from J, the junction kept 8 bases outside the gene matches. The germline V gene has CDR1 MNHEY and CDR2 SVGEGT. The CDR3 length is 15 residues. The CDR3 sequence is CASSAYPGGQETQYF. CDR3 DNA sequence: TGTGCCAGCAGTGCATATCCAGGGGGACAAGAGACCCAGTACTTC.

This clone was observed a single time. The genes are TRBV5-1 and TRBJ2-7, with D uncertain. The CDR3 loop spans 13 amino acids. Germline V gives CDR1 SGHRS, CDR2 YFSETQ. With 4 bases removed from V and 0 bases from J, the gap between germline ends came to 8 bases. CDR3 loop: CASSPQSSYEQYF. The DNA for the CDR3 is TGCGCCAGCAGCCCCCAATCCTCCTACGAGCAGTACTTC.

In DNA form, the CDR3 reads TGTGCCAGCAGTGAAGCTGGGCGGGGGGGCCGAGAGACCCAGTACTTC. Protein sequence: CASSEAGRGGRETQYF. The chain carries TRBV2 and TRBJ2-5, with 9 nucleotides matching TRBD2. After removal of 0 bases from V and 4 bases from J, the junction contained 6 bases not matched to a gene. The CDR3 is made up of 16 amino acids. The germline gives CDR1 SNHLY, CDR2 FYNNEI.

The CDR3 coding sequence is TGTGCCAGCAGTTCCTGGGGGACAGGGCCACCTTATGGCTACACCTTC. This encodes CASSSWGTGPPYGYTF. The rearrangement links TRBV28 to TRBJ1-2, with 9 bases that match TRBD1. The CDR3 is made up of 16 amino acids. V gave up 4 bases and J gave up 5 bases; unmatched junction bases: 11. Germline values: CDR1 MDHEN, CDR2 SYDVKM.

The rearrangement uses TRBV19 and TRBJ1-6; 9 positions match TRBD1. V was clipped by 5 bases and J by 4 bases; unmatched bases: 6. The CDR3 sequence is 16 residues long. The germline gives CDR1 LNHDA, CDR2 SQIVND (reference sequence). DNA of the CDR3: TGTGCCAGTAGTTCCCCCGACAGGGGGTATAATTCACCCCTCCACTTT. It codes for CASSSPDRGYNSPLHF.

CDR3 region: CASSRGGAMYNEQFF. The CDR3 DNA is TGTGCCAGCTCACGCGGCGGGGCCATGTACAATGAGCAGTTCTTC. The gene calls are TRBV18 and TRBJ2-1, with D tentatively TRBD2 (6 bases). The V end was cut by 4 bases, the J end by 4 bases, with 14 bases between. The length of the CDR3 is 15 residues. Per germline, CDR1 KGHSH and CDR2 LQKENI. The entire variable domain, with the rest obtained from reference TRBV18 and TRBJ2-1, is as follows: NAGVMQNPRHLVRRRGQEARLRCSPMKGHSHVYWYRQLPEEGLKFMVYLQKENIIDESGMPKERFSAEFPKEGPSILRIQQVVRGDSAAYFCASSRGGAMYNEQFFGPGTRLTVL.

The sample holds one count of this clone. V usage is TRBV2 and J usage is TRBJ1-1; D call uncertain. This CDR3 comprises 12 residues. In germline, CDR1 is SNHLY, CDR2 FYNNEI. Trimming removed 6 bases at V and 4 bases at J, with 9 bases between. This CDR3 is CASSYSGTEAFF. The CDR3 DNA follows: TGTGCCAGCAGCTACTCGGGCACTGAAGCTTTCTTT.

This chain uses TRBV7-2 with TRBJ2-6; TRBD1 or TRBD2 may be the D gene (5 bases each). The V end lost 3 bases, the J end lost 2 bases, and 8 bases lay between the germline ends. Germline CDR1 SGHTA, CDR2 FQGNSA. The CDR3 is 15 residues long. CDR3 nucleotide sequence: TGTGCCAGCAGCTTTCGGGGCGCTGGGGCCAACGTCCTGACTTTC. Translation gives CASSFRGAGANVLTF.

V usage is TRBV3-1 (or the pseudogene TRBV3-2) and J usage is TRBJ1-4, with unresolved D. The CDR3 spans 15 residues. CDR1 LGHDT and CDR2 YNNKEL come from the germline V gene (reference sequence). V lost 5 bases to trimming and J lost 10 bases, with 20 bases between them. The chain's CDR3 is CASSSRGGIVGKLFF. CDR3 coding DNA: TGTGCCAGCAGCTCCCGGGGAGGGATAGTGGGAAAACTGTTTTTT.

The rearrangement joins TRBV4-1 to TRBJ2-7; 9 bases are a match to TRBD1. The germline V gene has CDR1 MGHRA and CDR2 YSYEKL. Trimming removed 4 bases from V and 0 bases from J; junction bases left unmatched: 10. The CDR3 covers 17 residues. The CDR3 sequence: CASSRTGDRGSSYEQYF. As DNA, the CDR3 is TGCGCCAGCAGCCGCACCGGAGACAGGGGGTCCTCCTACGAGCAGTACTTC.

The chain links TRBV5-5 to TRBJ2-5, with 9 bases lining up with TRBD2. Germline assignment: CDR1 SGHKS and CDR2 YYEKEE (reference sequence). The CDR3 extends over 14 amino acids. With 5 bases clipped from V and 5 bases from J, the junction kept 7 bases outside the gene matches. The CDR3 sequence is CASSSAGGSETQYF. The DNA of the CDR3 is TGTGCCAGCAGTTCCGCGGGGGGGAGCGAGACCCAGTACTTC.

DNA for the CDR3: TGTGCCAGCAGCCGACCAGGCACAGATACGCAGTATTTT. Its translation: CASSRPGTDTQYF. The rearrangement links TRBV6-6 to TRBJ2-3; D gene unclear. The CDR3 is 13 amino acids. The V and J ends lost 6 bases and 1 base respectively, with 8 bases between them. The V gene's germline CDR1 is MNHNY and CDR2 SVGAGI (reference sequence).

The genes are TRBV6-5 and TRBJ1-6; 9 nucleotides match TRBD1. The CDR3 sequence is 16 residues long. Germline V gives CDR1 MNHEY, CDR2 SVGAGI. The J segment lost 7 bases and the V segment lost 2 bases, leaving 6 bases of the junction unmatched. The DNA of the CDR3 is TGTGCCAGCAGTTACGCCCGGGACAGGGCCAATTCACCCCTCCACTTT. Translated: CASSYARDRANSPLHF.

The V and J genes are TRBV5-1 and TRBJ2-7; D may be TRBD1 or TRBD2 (5 bases each). CDR3 length equals 14 residues. Deletions cut 5 bases from V and 5 bases from J, with 17 bases between. Germline V lookup: CDR1 SGHRS, CDR2 YFSETQ. CDR3 protein: CASRGDLYANEQYF. The CDR3 bases are TGCGCCAGCAGAGGGGACCTTTACGCAAACGAGCAGTACTTC. Supplemented by reference TRBV5-1 and TRBJ2-7, the full variable domain reads KAGVTQTPRYLIKTRGQQVTLSCSPISGHRSVSWYQQTPGQGLQFLFEYFSETQRNKGNFPGRFSGRQFSNSRSEMNVSTLELGDSALYLCASRGDLYANEQYFGPGTRLTVT.

The chain carries TRBV6-4 and TRBJ1-6, with D unclear. Trimming pared 8 bases from V and 5 bases from J, leaving 13 bases between. The germline CDR1 and CDR2 sequences are MRHNA and SNTAGT. This CDR3 comprises 14 residues. CDR3 loop: CASGAWQDNSPLHF. Here the CDR3 DNA reads TGTGCCAGCGGCGCTTGGCAGGATAATTCACCCCTCCACTTT.

DNA of the CDR3: TGTGCCAGCAGCCTACAGGGCCACCCTTCCTACGAGCAGTACTTC. Translated: CASSLQGHPSYEQYF. The V and J genes are TRBV5-5 and TRBJ2-7; possibly TRBD1 for D (6 bases). The CDR3 has 15 residues. The ends were cut back, 4 bases at V and 1 base at J, with 15 bases in the middle. CDR1 is SGHKS and CDR2 is YYEKEE in the germline V gene (reference sequence).

This chain joins TRBV12-5 and TRBJ2-2; no clear D. Trimming left V 6 bases short and J 6 bases short, with 17 bases between. Germline V gene data show CDR1 as LGHNT and CDR2 as FRNRAP. CDR3 size: 15 residues. CDR3 sequence: CASGRQANLPGELFF. In DNA form, the CDR3 reads TGTGCTAGTGGCCGGCAAGCCAACCTTCCCGGGGAGCTGTTTTTT.

This chain connects TRBV5-6 to TRBJ1-2; D not certain. V was cut by 3 bases and J by 4 bases, with 13 bases left in between. Germline assignment: CDR1 SGHDT and CDR2 YYEEEE. There are 14 residues in the CDR3. CDR3 DNA sequence: TGTGCCAGCAGCTCCGGACGGAGGACCTATGGCTACACCTTC. Amino acids: CASSSGRRTYGYTF.